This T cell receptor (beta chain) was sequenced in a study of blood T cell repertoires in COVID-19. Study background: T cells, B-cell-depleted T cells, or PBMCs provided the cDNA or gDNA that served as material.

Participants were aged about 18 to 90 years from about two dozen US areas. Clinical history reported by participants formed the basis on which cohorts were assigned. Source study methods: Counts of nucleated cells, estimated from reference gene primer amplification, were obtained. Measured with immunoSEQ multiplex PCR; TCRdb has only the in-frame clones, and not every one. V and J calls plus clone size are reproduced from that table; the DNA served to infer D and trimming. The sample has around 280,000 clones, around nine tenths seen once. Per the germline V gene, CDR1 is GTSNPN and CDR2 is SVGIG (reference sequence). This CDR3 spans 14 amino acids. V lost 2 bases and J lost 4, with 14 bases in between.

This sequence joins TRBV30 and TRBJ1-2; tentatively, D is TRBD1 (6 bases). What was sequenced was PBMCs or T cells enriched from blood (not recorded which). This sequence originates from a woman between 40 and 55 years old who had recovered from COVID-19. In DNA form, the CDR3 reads TGTGCCTGGAGTTTAACAGGGCGCGCCTATGGCTACACCTTC. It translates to CAWSLTGRAYGYTF. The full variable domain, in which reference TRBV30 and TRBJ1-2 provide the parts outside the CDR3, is SQTIHQWPATLVQPVGSPLSLECTVEGTSNPNLYWYRQAAGRGLQLLFYSVGIGQISSEVPQNLSASRPQDRQFILSSKKLLLSDSGFYLCAWSLTGRAYGYTFGSGTRLTVV.